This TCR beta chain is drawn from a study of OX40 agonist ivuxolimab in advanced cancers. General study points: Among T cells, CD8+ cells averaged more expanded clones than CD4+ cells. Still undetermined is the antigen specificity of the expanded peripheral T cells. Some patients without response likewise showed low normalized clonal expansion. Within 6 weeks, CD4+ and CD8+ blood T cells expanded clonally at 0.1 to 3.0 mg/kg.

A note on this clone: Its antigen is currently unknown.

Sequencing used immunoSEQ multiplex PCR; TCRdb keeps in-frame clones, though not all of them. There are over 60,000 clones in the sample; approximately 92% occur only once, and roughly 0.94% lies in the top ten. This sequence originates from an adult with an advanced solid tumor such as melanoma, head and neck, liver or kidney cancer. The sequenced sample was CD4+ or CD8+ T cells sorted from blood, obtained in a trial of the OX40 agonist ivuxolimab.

CDR3 sequence: CASSRGLGTEAFF. The CDR3 DNA sequence: TGTGCCAGCAGCAGGGGATTGGGCACTGAAGCTTTCTTT. This chain links TRBV6-5 with TRBJ1-1, with D tentatively TRBD1 (6 bases). The CDR3 totals 13 residues. Between the trimmed V and J ends, which lost 6 bases and 4 bases, there was a span of 12 bases. The germline CDR1 and CDR2 sequences are MNHEY and SVGAGI.